This TCR beta chain was sequenced for a study of blood T cell repertoires in COVID-19. Trimming cost V 5 bases and J 8 bases, with 9 bases left between them. This CDR3 has 12 residues. CDR1 is SEHNR and CDR2 is FQNEAQ in the germline V gene (reference sequence). Profiling relied on immunoSEQ multiplex PCR, and the TCRdb table lists in-frame clones only, not all of them. In the table there are a few hundred thousand clones, roughly 84% of which are singletons. This TCR derives from a woman in her thirties who had recovered from COVID-19. The sequencing input was PBMCs or T cells enriched from blood (not recorded which). V is TRBV7-9 and J is TRBJ1-4; tentative D call: TRBD1 (5 bases). The CDR3 nucleotides are TGTGCCAGCAGCGGAGGGGACGAAAAACTGTTTTTT. Its protein product is CASSGGDEKLFF. Full variable domain (remainder filled in from reference TRBV7-9 and TRBJ1-4): DTGVSQNPRHKITKRGQNVTFRCDPISEHNRLYWYRQTLGQGPEFLTYFQNEAQLEKSRLLSDRFSAERPKGSFSTLEIQRTEQGDSAMYLCASSGGDEKLFFGSGTQLSVL.